The 6 T cell receptor beta chains in this list originate from one sample, sequenced in a study of T cell repertoires in cytomegalovirus infection. TCRdb reprocessed the reads via MiXCR and lists one record per CDR3 protein. The table includes about 260,000 distinct CDR3 sequences, approximately 9.1% detected once. The sequenced sample was PBMCs. Every receptor here comes from a human donor in good health (CMV status not recorded). Some clones in this sample may be carry-over from other donors' samples.

This clonotype has at least ten counts. The J gene is TRBJ2-2, the V gene TRBV7-2; TRBD1 matches 7 bases. V shed 6 bases and J 0 bases; nucleotides not matched to a gene: 7. Germline loops: CDR1 SGHTA, CDR2 FQGNSA. The CDR3 is 16 amino acids. The CDR3 DNA sequence: TGTGCCAGCAGGCAACAGGGGCACGCGAACACCGGGGAGCTGTTTTTT. Its translation: CASRQQGHANTGELFF.

At least ten counts were recorded for this clonotype. The DNA for the CDR3 is TGCGCCAGCAGCCCCCGACAGGGGGTGAGTCACTACACCTTC. As protein: CASSPRQGVSHYTF. The chain carries TRBV5-1 and TRBJ1-2, with 9 bases aligning to TRBD1. The CDR3 has 14 residues. Per the germline V gene, CDR1 is SGHRS and CDR2 is YFSETQ. V was pared by 4 bases and J by 10 bases, with 11 bases of the junction left unmatched.

This clonotype has at least ten counts. J is TRBJ1-1 and V is TRBV7-2, with 7 bases aligning to TRBD1. CDR1 SGHTA and CDR2 FQGNSA come from the germline V gene. The trim removed 2 bases at V and 6 bases at J, leaving 6 bases unmatched. This CDR3 has 14 amino acids. The CDR3 region is CASSLHRGSPEAFF. DNA for the CDR3: TGTGCCAGCAGCTTACACAGGGGTAGCCCTGAAGCTTTCTTT. Variable domain in full (rest from reference TRBV7-2 and TRBJ1-1): GAGVSQSPSNKVTEKGKDVELRCDPISGHTALYWYRQSLGQGLEFLIYFQGNSAPDKSGLPSDRFSAERTGGSVSTLTIQRTQQEDSAVYLCASSLHRGSPEAFFGQGTRLTVV.

The table lists this clonotype with a few counts. CDR3 sequence reads: CASSYSGAGEQYF. CDR3 DNA sequence: TGTGCCAGCAGTTACTCCGGGGCTGGGGAGCAGTACTTC. The chain joins TRBV6-2 or TRBV6-3 to TRBJ2-7, with D perhaps being TRBD1 or TRBD2 (5 bases each). Germline V CDR1 and CDR2: MNHEY, SVGEGT. The V end lost 0 bases, the J end lost 7 bases, and 10 bases lay between the germline ends. The CDR3 runs to 13 residues.

CDR3 loop: CATSRASNLYGYTF. CDR3 DNA sequence: TGTGCCACCAGCAGAGCCAGCAACCTTTATGGCTACACCTTC. This chain joins TRBV15 and TRBJ1-2; D is uncertain. Germline assignment: CDR1 LNHNV and CDR2 YYDKDF (reference sequence). The CDR3 is 14 residues long. V was cut by 1 base and J by 5 bases, with 11 bases left in between.

This clonotype was detected ten times or more. J is TRBJ1-1 and V is TRBV30; D call uncertain. The CDR3 has 13 amino acids. CDR1 is GTSNPN and CDR2 is SVGIG in the germline V gene (reference sequence). The germline V and J ends were trimmed by 2 bases and 2 bases, with 9 bases remaining between them. The CDR3 nucleotides are TGTGCCTGGAGTAGGAACGGAAACACTGAAGCTTTCTTT. Translation: CAWSRNGNTEAFF.